Listed below are T cell receptor beta chains from one sample, sequenced in a study of human T cells and chemical hapten exposure. A single record per CDR3 protein comes from TCRdb applying MiXCR to the RACE reads. The data contain approximately 71,000 distinct CDR3 sequences, around 9.5% of them singletons. The material was whole blood, obtained in connection with sensitization to the hapten diphenylcyclopropenone (DPC). Source of these receptors: a woman in her 40s with alopecia areata. Some clones in this sample may be carry-over from other donors' samples. The CDR3 runs from the conserved cysteine through the conserved F or W. A D gene is named only where the DNA matches it firmly. Clone size is stated in some rows and not others, as once, few, many or a class when expanded.

many	TRBV6-2/TRBV6-3	TRBJ2-3	-	CASSFVDGTHTQYF	TGTGCCAGCAGTTTCGTTGACGGGACCCATACGCAGTATTTT
many	TRBV7-9	TRBJ2-7	-	CASSSRTDVRYEQYF	TGTGCCAGCAGCTCTCGGACTGATGTTAGGTACGAGCAGTACTTC
few	TRBV20-1	TRBJ1-6	TRBD1	CSTAGQGPYNSPLHF	TGCAGTACCGCGGGACAGGGCCCCTATAATTCACCCCTCCACTTT
many	TRBV7-9	TRBJ2-7	-	CASSPLLESYEQYF	TGTGCCAGCAGCCCACTCCTGGAGAGCTACGAGCAGTACTTC
-	TRBV9	TRBJ1-5	TRBD1	CASSPTGYSNQPQHF	TGTGCCAGCAGCCCGACAGGGTATAGCAATCAGCCCCAGCATTTT
many	TRBV7-2	TRBJ2-1	TRBD2	CASSSLAGGPVGEQFF	TGTGCCAGCAGCTCCCTAGCGGGGGGTCCGGTAGGTGAGCAGTTCTTC
few	TRBV29-1	TRBJ2-2	-	CSVRSDGNTGELFF	TGCAGCGTTCGCTCTGACGGGAACACCGGGGAGCTGTTTTTT
many	TRBV29-1	TRBJ1-4	-	CSVERRGTTEKLFF	TGCAGCGTTGAACGGAGAGGGACAACTGAAAAACTGTTTTTT
few	TRBV4-1	TRBJ2-7	TRBD1	CASSQPGQGRNEQYF	TGCGCCAGCAGCCAACCGGGACAGGGTAGGAACGAGCAGTACTTC
few	TRBV7-2	TRBJ1-4	-	CASSPWQGSGEEKLFF	TGTGCCAGCAGCCCTTGGCAGGGATCGGGAGAGGAAAAACTGTTTTTT
many	TRBV10-3	TRBJ2-5	-	CATNGDSSETQYF	TGTGCCACCAACGGTGATAGCTCGGAGACCCAGTACTTC
many	TRBV18	TRBJ2-5	-	CASSPGHQETQYF	TGTGCCAGCTCACCCGGACACCAAGAGACCCAGTACTTC
-	TRBV29-1	TRBJ2-3	-	CSVEGQGGDTQYF	TGCAGCGTTGAGGGGCAGGGTGGGGATACGCAGTATTTT
many	TRBV28	TRBJ2-6	TRBD1	CASSIRTGWANVLTF	TGTGCCAGCAGTATACGGACAGGGTGGGCCAACGTCCTGACTTTC
few	TRBV27	TRBJ2-5	-	CASSPQSWEAQYF	TGTGCCAGCAGTCCCCAGAGTTGGGAGGCCCAGTACTTC
-	TRBV5-5	TRBJ2-5	-	CASSLYGGRNQETQYF	TGTGCCAGCAGCTTGTACGGCGGTCGTAACCAAGAGACCCAGTACTTC
-	TRBV7-2	TRBJ1-1	-	CATVFGSDTEAFF	TGTGCCACCGTGTTTGGATCAGACACTGAAGCTTTCTTT
few	TRBV6-2/TRBV6-3	TRBJ2-1	TRBD2	CASSLTGTSGERTSYNEQFF	TGTGCCAGCAGCCTAACCGGGACTAGCGGTGAGCGAACCTCATACAATGAGCAGTTCTTC
many	TRBV29-1	TRBJ2-7	-	CSVVGDTTDYEQYF	TGCAGCGTTGTTGGGGACACAACAGACTACGAGCAGTACTTC
-	TRBV30	TRBJ1-1	TRBD1	CAWRRDRGVTEAFF	TGTGCCTGGAGAAGGGACAGGGGAGTCACTGAAGCTTTCTTT
many	TRBV29-1	TRBJ2-5	TRBD2	CSVGGLAAQETQYF	TGCAGCGTTGGAGGACTAGCCGCTCAAGAGACCCAGTACTTC
many	TRBV7-9	TRBJ1-1	-	CASSLEGPGTEAFF	TGTGCCAGCAGCTTAGAAGGGCCGGGCACTGAAGCTTTCTTT
-	TRBV11-2	TRBJ1-1	-	CASSSLTGMNTEAFF	TGTGCCAGCAGCTCTCTGACAGGCATGAACACTGAAGCTTTCTTT
many	TRBV28	TRBJ1-1	-	CASSPSETMNTEAFF	TGTGCCAGCAGTCCCTCAGAAACCATGAACACTGAAGCTTTCTTT
-	TRBV28	TRBJ2-7	-	CASSFHWGYEQYF	TGTGCCAGCAGTTTCCATTGGGGCTACGAGCAGTACTTC
-	TRBV28	TRBJ1-1	-	CAGNSLGTEAFF	TGTGCCGGCAACAGTTTGGGGACTGAAGCTTTCTTT
many	TRBV20-1	TRBJ2-7	TRBD2	CSARVESRLAGGEQYF	TGCAGTGCTAGAGTGGAAAGTCGGCTAGCGGGGGGGGAGCAGTACTTC
-	TRBV5-1	TRBJ1-2	-	CASSLGVGNYGYTF	TGCGCCAGCAGCTTGGGTGTGGGGAACTATGGCTACACCTTC
many	TRBV20-1	TRBJ1-5	-	CSASPEGQPQHF	TGCAGTGCTAGTCCCGAGGGTCAGCCCCAGCATTTT
-	TRBV11-3	TRBJ2-5	TRBD2	CASSQGGREAETQYF	TGTGCCAGCAGCCAGGGAGGGCGGGAGGCCGAGACCCAGTACTTC
many	TRBV6-5	TRBJ2-7	-	CASSYSVNLGEQYF	TGTGCCAGCAGTTACTCAGTGAATCTGGGGGAGCAGTACTTC
few	TRBV6-5	TRBJ2-2	-	CASSYSIGQGSSSGDTGELFF	TGTGCCAGCAGTTACTCGATCGGCCAGGGTTCGAGTTCGGGGGACACCGGGGAGCTGTTTTTT
many	TRBV6-6	TRBJ2-3	TRBD2	CASSYSLAGASTDTQYF	TGTGCCAGCAGTTACTCACTAGCGGGGGCCAGCACAGATACGCAGTATTTT
-	TRBV3-1	TRBJ2-3	-	CASSQNPSTDTQYF	TGTGCCAGCAGCCAAAACCCTAGCACAGATACGCAGTATTTT
-	TRBV2	TRBJ1-3	TRBD1	CASGGTGSPSGNTIYF	TGTGCCAGCGGTGGGACAGGGAGCCCCTCTGGAAACACCATATATTTT
many	TRBV29-1	TRBJ2-2	-	CSVDDTGELFF	TGCAGCGTTGATGACACCGGGGAGCTGTTTTTT
many	TRBV6-5	TRBJ2-1	-	CASSYSGLSWVF	TGTGCCAGCAGTTACTCCGGGCTTAGTTGGGTCTTC
many	TRBV28	TRBJ1-2	TRBD1	CASRTGGEYGYTF	TGTGCCAGCAGGACAGGGGGAGAGTATGGCTACACCTTC
-	TRBV9	TRBJ2-3	-	CASSAGQTLDTQYF	TGTGCCAGCAGCGCAGGACAGACCCTGGATACGCAGTATTTT